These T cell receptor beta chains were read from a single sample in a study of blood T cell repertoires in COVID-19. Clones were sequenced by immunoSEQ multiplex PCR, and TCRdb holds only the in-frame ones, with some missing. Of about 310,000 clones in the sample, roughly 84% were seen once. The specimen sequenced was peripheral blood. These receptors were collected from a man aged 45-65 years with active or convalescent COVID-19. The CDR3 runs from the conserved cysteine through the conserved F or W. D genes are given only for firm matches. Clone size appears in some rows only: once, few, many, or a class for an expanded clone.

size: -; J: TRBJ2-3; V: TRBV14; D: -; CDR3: CASSQHMANSPQF; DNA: TGTGCCAGCAGCCAACACATGGCAAATTCTCCTCAATTT
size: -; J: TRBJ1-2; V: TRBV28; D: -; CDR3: CASSLQGYGYTF; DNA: TGTGCCAGCAGTTTGCAGGGCTATGGCTACACCTTC
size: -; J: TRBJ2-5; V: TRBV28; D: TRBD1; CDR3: CASSSGTALRRETQYF; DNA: TGTGCCAGCAGCTCCGGGACAGCTTTGAGGAGAGAGACCCAGTACTTC
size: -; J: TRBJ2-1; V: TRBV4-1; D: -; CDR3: CASSQGFSTYNEQFF; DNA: TGCGCCAGCAGCCAGGGCTTTTCGACCTACAATGAGCAGTTCTTC
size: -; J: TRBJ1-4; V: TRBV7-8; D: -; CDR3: CASSLRDTTTNEKLFF; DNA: TGTGCCAGCAGCTTACGGGACACCACAACTAATGAAAAACTGTTTTTT
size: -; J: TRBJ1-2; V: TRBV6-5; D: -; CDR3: CASIRGRAGGYTF; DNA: TGTGCCAGCATCCGTGGGAGGGCAGGTGGCTACACCTTC
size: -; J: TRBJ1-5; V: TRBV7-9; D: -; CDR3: CASSLGWPLGNQPQHF; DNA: TGTGCCAGCAGCTTAGGCTGGCCCCTGGGCAATCAGCCCCAGCATTTT
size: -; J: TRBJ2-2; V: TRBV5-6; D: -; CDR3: CASDIQAGFGELFF; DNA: TGTGCCAGCGATATACAAGCAGGGTTCGGGGAGCTGTTTTTT
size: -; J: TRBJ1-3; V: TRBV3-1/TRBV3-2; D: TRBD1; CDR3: CASSHNPRTGGKSGNTIYF; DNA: TGTGCCAGCAGCCACAACCCCCGGACAGGGGGAAAGTCTGGAAACACCATATATTTT
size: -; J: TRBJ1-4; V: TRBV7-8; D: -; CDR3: CASSLQGLPPLRLFF; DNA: TGTGCCAGCAGCTTACAGGGTCTTCCACCTTTAAGGCTGTTTTTT
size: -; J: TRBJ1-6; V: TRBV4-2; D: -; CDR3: CASSHSGVNSPLHF; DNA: TGTGCCAGCAGCCATTCGGGGGTGAATTCACCCCTCCACTTT
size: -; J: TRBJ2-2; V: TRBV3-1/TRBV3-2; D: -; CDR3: CASSQAPVNTGELFF; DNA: TGTGCCAGCAGCCAAGCCCCGGTGAACACCGGGGAGCTGTTTTTT
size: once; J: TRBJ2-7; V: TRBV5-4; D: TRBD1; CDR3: CASSSGQGKVEQYF; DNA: TGTGCCAGCAGCTCCGGACAGGGTAAGGTCGAGCAGTACTTC